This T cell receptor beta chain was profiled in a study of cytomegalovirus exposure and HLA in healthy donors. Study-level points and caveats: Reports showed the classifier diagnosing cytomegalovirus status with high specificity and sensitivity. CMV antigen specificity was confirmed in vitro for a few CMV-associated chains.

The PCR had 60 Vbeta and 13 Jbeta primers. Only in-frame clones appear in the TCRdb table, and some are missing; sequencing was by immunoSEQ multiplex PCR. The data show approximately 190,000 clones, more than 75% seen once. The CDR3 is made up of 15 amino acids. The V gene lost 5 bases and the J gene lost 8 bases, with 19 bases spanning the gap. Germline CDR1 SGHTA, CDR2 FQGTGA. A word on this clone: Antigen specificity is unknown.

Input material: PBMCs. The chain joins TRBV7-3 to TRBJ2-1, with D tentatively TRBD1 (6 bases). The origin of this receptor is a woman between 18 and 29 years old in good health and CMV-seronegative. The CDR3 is CASSATGFVSHEQFF. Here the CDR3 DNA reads TGTGCCAGCAGCGCCACAGGGTTTGTTAGCCATGAGCAGTTCTTC.